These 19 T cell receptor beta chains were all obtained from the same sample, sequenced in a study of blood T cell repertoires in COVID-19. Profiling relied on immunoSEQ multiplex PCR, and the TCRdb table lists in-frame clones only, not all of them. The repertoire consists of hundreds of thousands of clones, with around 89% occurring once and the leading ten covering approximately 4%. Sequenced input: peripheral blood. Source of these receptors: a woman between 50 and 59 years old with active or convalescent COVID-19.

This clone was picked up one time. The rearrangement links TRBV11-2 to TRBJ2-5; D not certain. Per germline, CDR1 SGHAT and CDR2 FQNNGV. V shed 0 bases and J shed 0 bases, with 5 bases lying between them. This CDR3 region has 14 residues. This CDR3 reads CASSLDIYQETQYF. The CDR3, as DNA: TGTGCCAGCAGCTTAGATATCTACCAAGAGACCCAGTACTTC.

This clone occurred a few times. The CDR3 loop is CASSKSTVYGELFF. CDR3 bases: TGTGCCAGCAGCAAATCCACGGTTTACGGGGAGCTGTTTTTT. This chain connects TRBV7-9 to TRBJ2-2; no clear D gene. The CDR3 length is 14 residues. In germline, CDR1 is SEHNR, CDR2 FQNEAQ (reference sequence). Trimming removed 5 bases at V and 7 bases at J, with 14 bases between. The complete variable domain, with remaining parts taken from reference TRBV7-9 and TRBJ2-2, reads DTGVSQNPRHKITKRGQNVTFRCDPISEHNRLYWYRQTLGQGPEFLTYFQNEAQLEKSRLLSDRFSAERPKGSFSTLEIQRTEQGDSAMYLCASSKSTVYGELFFGEGSRLTVL.

The CDR3 sequence: CASSQEGSSGTFYEQYF. CDR3 in DNA: TGTGCCAGCAGCCAAGAAGGGTCTAGCGGGACTTTCTACGAGCAGTACTTC. This chain joins TRBV4-2 and TRBJ2-7, with 9 nucleotides matching TRBD2. CDR3 length equals 17 residues. Germline lookup yields CDR1 LGHNA and CDR2 YNFKEQ. Trimming cost V 0 bases and J 3 bases; bases outside gene matches: 9.

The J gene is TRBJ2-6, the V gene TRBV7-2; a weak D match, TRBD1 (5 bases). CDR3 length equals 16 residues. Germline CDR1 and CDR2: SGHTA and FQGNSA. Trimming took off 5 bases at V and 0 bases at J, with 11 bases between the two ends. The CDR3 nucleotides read TGTGCCAGCAGCCTAGACAGTAACTCTGGGGCCAACGTCCTGACTTTC. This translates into CASSLDSNSGANVLTF.

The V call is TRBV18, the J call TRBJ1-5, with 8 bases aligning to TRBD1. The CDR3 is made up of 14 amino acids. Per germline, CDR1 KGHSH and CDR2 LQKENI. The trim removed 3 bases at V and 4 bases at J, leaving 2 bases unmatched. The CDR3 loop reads CASSPYRGNQPQHF. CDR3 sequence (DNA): TGTGCCAGCTCACCGTACAGGGGGAATCAGCCCCAGCATTTT. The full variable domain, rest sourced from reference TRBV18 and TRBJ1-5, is NAGVMQNPRHLVRRRGQEARLRCSPMKGHSHVYWYRQLPEEGLKFMVYLQKENIIDESGMPKERFSAEFPKEGPSILRIQQVVRGDSAAYFCASSPYRGNQPQHFGDGTRLSIL.

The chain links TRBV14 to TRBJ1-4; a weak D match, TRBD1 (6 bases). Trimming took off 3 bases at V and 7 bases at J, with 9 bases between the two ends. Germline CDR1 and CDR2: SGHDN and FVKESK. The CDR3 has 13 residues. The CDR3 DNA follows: TGTGCCAGCAGCCAGGGGGCGAGTGAAAAACTGTTTTTT. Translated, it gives CASSQGASEKLFF.

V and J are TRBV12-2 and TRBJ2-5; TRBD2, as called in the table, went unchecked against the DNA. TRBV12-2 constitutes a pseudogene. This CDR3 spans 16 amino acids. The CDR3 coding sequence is TGTGCAAGTCGCTTGGGCCGGGCGATAGCGGGAGGAATCCAGTACTTC. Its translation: CASRLGRAIAGGIQYF.

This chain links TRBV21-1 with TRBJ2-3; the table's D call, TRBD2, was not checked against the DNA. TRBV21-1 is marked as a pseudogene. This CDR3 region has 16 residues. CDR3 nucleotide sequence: TGTGCCAGAACCCCCCCCCGTAGCGGTTTAACAGATACGCAGTATTTT. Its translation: CARTPPRSGLTDTQYF.

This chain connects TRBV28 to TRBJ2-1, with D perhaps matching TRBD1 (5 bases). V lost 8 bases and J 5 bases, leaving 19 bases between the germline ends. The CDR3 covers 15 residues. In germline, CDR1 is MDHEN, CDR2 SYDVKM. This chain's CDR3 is CASDPAGIVNNEQFF. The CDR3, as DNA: TGTGCCAGCGACCCAGCAGGGATAGTTAACAATGAGCAGTTCTTC.

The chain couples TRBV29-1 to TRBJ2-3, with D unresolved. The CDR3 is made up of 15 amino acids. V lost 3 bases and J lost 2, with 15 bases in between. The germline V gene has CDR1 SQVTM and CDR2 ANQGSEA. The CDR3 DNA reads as TGCAGCGTTGAGTCCCGGGTGGCATTCACAGATACGCAGTATTTT. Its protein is CSVESRVAFTDTQYF.

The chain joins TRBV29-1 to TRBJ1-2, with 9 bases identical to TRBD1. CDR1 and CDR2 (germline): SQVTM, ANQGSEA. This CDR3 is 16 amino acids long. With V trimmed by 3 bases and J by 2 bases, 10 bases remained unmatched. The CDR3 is CSVDPLTGGLNYGYTF. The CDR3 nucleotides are TGCAGCGTTGACCCCCTGACAGGGGGTCTAAACTATGGCTACACCTTC.

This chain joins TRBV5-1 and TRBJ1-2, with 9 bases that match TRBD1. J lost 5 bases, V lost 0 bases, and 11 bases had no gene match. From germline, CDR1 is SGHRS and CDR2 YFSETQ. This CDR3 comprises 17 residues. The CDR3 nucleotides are TGCGCCAGCAGCTTGGGGCTGGGACAGGGAGCGACGTATGGCTACACCTTC. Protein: CASSLGLGQGATYGYTF.

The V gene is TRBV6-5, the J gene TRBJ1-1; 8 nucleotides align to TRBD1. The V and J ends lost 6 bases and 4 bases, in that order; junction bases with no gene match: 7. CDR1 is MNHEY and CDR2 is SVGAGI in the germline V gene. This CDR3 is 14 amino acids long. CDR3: CASRQGAQSTEAFF. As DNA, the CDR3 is TGTGCCAGCAGGCAGGGGGCGCAGAGCACTGAAGCTTTCTTT.

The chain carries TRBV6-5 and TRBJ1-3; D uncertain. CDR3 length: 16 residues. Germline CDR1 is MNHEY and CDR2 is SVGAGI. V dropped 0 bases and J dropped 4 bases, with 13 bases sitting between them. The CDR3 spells CASSYSTGVKGNTIYF. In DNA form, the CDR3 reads TGTGCCAGCAGTTACTCGACCGGGGTGAAAGGAAACACCATATATTTT.

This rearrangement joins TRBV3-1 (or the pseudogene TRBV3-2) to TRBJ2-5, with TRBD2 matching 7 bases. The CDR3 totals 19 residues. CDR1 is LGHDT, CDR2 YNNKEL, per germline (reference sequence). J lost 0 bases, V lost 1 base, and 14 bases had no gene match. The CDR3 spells CASSQGIRLAAMYQETQYF. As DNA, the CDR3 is TGTGCCAGCAGCCAAGGGATTAGGCTAGCGGCGATGTACCAAGAGACCCAGTACTTC.

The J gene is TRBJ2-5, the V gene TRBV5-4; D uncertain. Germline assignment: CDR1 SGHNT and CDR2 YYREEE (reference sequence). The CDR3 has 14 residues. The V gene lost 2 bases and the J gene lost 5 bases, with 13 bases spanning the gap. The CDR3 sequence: CASSFPSSSETQYF. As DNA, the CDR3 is TGTGCCAGCAGCTTTCCCTCTAGTTCCGAGACCCAGTACTTC. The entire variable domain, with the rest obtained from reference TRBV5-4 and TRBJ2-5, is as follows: ETGVTQSPTHLIKTRGQQVTLRCSSQSGHNTVSWYQQALGQGPQFIFQYYREEENGRGNFPPRFSGLQFPNYSSELNVNALELDDSALYLCASSFPSSSETQYFGPGTRLLVL.

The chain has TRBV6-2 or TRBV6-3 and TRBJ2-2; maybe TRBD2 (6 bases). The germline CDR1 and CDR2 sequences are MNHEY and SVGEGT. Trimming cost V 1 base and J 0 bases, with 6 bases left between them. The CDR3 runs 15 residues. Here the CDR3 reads CASSYLAANTGELFF. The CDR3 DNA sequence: TGTGCCAGCAGTTACTTAGCGGCGAACACCGGGGAGCTGTTTTTT.

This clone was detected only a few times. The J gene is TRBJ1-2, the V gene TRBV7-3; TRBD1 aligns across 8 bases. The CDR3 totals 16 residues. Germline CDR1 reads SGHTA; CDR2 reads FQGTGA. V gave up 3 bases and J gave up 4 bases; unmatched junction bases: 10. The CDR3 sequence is CASSLGTGRMGYGYTF. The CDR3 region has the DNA TGTGCCAGCAGCTTGGGGACAGGACGGATGGGCTATGGCTACACCTTC.

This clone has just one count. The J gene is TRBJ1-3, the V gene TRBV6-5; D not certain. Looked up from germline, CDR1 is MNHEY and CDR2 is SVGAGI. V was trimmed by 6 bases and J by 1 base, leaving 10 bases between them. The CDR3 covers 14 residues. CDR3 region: CASRLGSSGNTIYF. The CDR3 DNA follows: TGTGCCAGCAGACTAGGGTCATCTGGAAACACCATATATTTT.